This T cell receptor (beta chain) was sequenced for a study of molecular identifiers for immune sequencing clone quantification. MiXCR was run by TCRdb on the PCR reads, yielding one entry per CDR3 protein. The sample yields about 640,000 distinct CDR3 sequences, 20% seen once. The CDR3 length is 14 residues. Germline values: CDR1 SEHNR, CDR2 FQNEAQ (reference sequence). Findings and caveats of the study: More than 97% of effector molecules, versus under 1% of naive-cell molecules, belonged to clones above 20 RNA copies.

In the case of this clonotype: Its cognate antigen is unknown. This may stem from a read error, because a much larger clone lies one nucleotide away.

The clonotype originates from a human donor in good health. Some libraries in this study had Jurkat cell RNA spiked in. The J gene is TRBJ1-1, the V gene TRBV7-9, with D perhaps TRBD1 (6 bases). The specimen was naive CD8+ T cells from blood, with Jurkat cell RNA spiked in. Subset given: FACS-sorted CD8+CD4-CCR7+CD45RA+ naive T cells. The CDR3 nucleotides read TGTGTCAGCAGCTTAGGGGGTGCACACAGTGAAGCTTTCTTT. Encoded protein: CVSSLGGAHSEAFF. The full variable domain, its missing parts supplied by reference TRBV7-9 and TRBJ1-1, is DTGVSQNPRHKITKRGQNVTFRCDPISEHNRLYWYRQTLGQGPEFLTYFQNEAQLEKSRLLSDRFSAERPKGSFSTLEIQRTEQGDSAMYLCVSSLGGAHSEAFFGQGTRLTVV.